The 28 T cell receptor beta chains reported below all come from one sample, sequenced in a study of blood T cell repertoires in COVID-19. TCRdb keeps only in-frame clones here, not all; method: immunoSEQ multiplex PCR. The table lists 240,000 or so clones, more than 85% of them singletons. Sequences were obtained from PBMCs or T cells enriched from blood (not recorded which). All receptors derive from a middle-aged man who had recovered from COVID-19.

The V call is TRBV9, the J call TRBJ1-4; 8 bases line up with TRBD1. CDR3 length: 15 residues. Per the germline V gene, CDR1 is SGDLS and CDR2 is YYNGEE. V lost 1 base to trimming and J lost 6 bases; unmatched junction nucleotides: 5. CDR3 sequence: CASSVRGTGHEKLFF. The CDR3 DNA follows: TGTGCCAGCAGCGTAAGGGGGACAGGCCATGAAAAACTGTTTTTT.

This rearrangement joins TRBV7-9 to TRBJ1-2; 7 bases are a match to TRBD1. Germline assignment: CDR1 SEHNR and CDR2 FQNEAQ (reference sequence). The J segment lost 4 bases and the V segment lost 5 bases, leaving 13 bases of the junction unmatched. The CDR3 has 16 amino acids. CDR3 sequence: CASSPRQGRGVYGYTF. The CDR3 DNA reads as TGTGCCAGCAGCCCGCGACAGGGCAGGGGGGTCTATGGCTACACCTTC.

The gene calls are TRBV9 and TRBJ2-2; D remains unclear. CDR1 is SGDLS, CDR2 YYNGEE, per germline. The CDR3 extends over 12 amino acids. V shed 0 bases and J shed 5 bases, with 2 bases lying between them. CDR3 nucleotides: TGTGCCAGCAGCGTAGCTACCGGGGAGCTGTTTTTT. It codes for CASSVATGELFF.

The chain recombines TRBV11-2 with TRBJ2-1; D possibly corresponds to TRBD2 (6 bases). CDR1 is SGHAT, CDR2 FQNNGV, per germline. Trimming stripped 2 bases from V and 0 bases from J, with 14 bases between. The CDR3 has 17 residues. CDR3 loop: CASSLSWGEFSYNEQFF. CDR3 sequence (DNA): TGTGCCAGCAGCTTATCATGGGGGGAATTCTCCTACAATGAGCAGTTCTTC.

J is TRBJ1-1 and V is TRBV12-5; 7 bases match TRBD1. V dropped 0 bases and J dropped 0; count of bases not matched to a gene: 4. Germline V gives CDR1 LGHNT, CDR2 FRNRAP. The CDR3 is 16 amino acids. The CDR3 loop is CASGLVPRGLNTEAFF. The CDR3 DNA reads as TGTGCTAGTGGTTTGGTACCCAGGGGGTTGAACACTGAAGCTTTCTTT. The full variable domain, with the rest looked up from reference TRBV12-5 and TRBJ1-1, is DARVTQTPRHKVTEMGQEVTMRCQPILGHNTVFWYRQTMMQGLELLAYFRNRAPLDDSGMPKDRFSAEMPDATLATLKIQPSEPRDSAVYFCASGLVPRGLNTEAFFGQGTRLTVV.

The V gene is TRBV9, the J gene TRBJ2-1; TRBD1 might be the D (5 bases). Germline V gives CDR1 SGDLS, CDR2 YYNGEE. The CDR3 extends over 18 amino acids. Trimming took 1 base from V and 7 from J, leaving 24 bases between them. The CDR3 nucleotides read TGTGCCAGCAGCGTATCCTCGCTCCAGGGTATTTCTGATAATGAGCAGTTCTTC. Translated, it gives CASSVSSLQGISDNEQFF.

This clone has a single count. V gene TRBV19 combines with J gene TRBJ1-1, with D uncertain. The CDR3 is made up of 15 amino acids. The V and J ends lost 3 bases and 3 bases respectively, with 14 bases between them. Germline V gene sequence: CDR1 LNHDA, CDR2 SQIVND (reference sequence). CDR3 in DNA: TGTGCCAGTAGTATGAACCAAGGAGAGTACACTGAAGCTTTCTTT. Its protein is CASSMNQGEYTEAFF.

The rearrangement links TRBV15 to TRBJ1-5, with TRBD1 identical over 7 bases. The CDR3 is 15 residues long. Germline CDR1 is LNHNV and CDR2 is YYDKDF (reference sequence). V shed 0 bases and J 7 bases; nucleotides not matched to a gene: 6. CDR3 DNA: TGTGCCACCAGCAGAGACAAGGGGGCAGGGCAGCCCCAGCATTTT. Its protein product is CATSRDKGAGQPQHF.

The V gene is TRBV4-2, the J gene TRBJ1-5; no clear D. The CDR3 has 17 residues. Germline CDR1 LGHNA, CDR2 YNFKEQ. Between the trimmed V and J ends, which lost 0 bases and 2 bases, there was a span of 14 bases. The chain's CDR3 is CASSQDPPGMGNQPQHF. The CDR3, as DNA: TGTGCCAGCAGCCAAGATCCCCCGGGTATGGGCAATCAGCCCCAGCATTTT.

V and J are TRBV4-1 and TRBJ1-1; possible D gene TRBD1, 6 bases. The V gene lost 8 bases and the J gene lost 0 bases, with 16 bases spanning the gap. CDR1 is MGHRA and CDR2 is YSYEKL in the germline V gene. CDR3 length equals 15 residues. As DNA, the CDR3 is TGCGCCAGCGCAACCCCGGACAGAATGAACACTGAAGCTTTCTTT. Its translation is CASATPDRMNTEAFF.

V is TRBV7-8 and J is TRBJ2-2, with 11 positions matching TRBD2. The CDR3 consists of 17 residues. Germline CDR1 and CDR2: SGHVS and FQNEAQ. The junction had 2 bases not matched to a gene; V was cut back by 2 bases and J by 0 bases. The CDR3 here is CASSLLAGGPNTGELFF. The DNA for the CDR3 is TGTGCCAGCAGCTTATTAGCGGGAGGGCCGAACACCGGGGAGCTGTTTTTT.

CDR3 region: CASSFSDRDIQETQYF. In DNA form, the CDR3 reads TGTGCCAGCAGCTTTAGCGACCGAGACATCCAAGAGACCCAGTACTTC. The V gene is TRBV7-9, the J gene TRBJ2-5, with D perhaps TRBD2 (5 bases). V gave up 3 bases and J gave up 1 base, with 15 bases separating them. The CDR3 loop spans 16 amino acids. CDR1 and CDR2 from the germline V gene are SEHNR and FQNEAQ (reference sequence).

CDR3 protein: CATSERVLSDYNSPLHF. The CDR3 coding sequence is TGTGCCACCAGCGAACGCGTTCTAAGTGACTATAATTCACCCCTCCACTTT. The chain employs TRBV15 and TRBJ1-6; no firm D call. The length of the CDR3 is 17 residues. In germline, CDR1 is LNHNV, CDR2 YYDKDF (reference sequence). Trimming left V 5 bases short and J 3 bases short, with 17 bases between. Full variable domain (remainder filled in from reference TRBV15 and TRBJ1-6): DAMVIQNPRYQVTQFGKPVTLSCSQTLNHNVMYWYQQKSSQAPKLLFHYYDKDFNNEADTPDNFQSRRPNTSFCFLDIRSPGLGDTAMYLCATSERVLSDYNSPLHFGNGTRLTVT.

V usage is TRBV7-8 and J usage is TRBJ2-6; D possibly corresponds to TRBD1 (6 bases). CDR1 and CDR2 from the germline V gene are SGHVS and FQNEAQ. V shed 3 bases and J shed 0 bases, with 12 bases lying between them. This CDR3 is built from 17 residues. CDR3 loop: CASSFGTPVSGANVLTF. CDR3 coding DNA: TGTGCCAGCAGCTTTGGGACACCCGTCTCTGGGGCCAACGTCCTGACTTTC.

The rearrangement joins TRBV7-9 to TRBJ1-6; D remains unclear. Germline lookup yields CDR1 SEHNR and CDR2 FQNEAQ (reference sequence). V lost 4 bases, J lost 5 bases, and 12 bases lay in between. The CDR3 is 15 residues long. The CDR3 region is CASSSLPDNNSPLHF. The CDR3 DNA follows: TGTGCCAGCAGCTCCTTGCCAGATAATAATTCACCCCTCCACTTT.

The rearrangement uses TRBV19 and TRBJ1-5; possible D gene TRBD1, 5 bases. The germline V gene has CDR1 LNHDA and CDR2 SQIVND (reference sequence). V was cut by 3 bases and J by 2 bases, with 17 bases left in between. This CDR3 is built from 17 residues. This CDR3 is CASSMGGGSSGNQPQHF. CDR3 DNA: TGTGCCAGTAGTATGGGCGGGGGGAGTTCGGGCAATCAGCCCCAGCATTTT.

The CDR3 bases are TGTGCCAGTAGCCGACGGGATTCTGGGGCCAACGTCCTGACTTTC. Protein product: CASSRRDSGANVLTF. This chain links TRBV19 with TRBJ2-6; TRBD2 is a possible D gene (5 bases). The CDR3 is 15 amino acids. V was trimmed by 6 bases and J by 1 base, leaving 10 bases between them. From germline, CDR1 is LNHDA and CDR2 SQIVND (reference sequence). The variable domain in full, completed from reference TRBV19 and TRBJ2-6, reads DGGITQSPKYLFRKEGQNVTLSCEQNLNHDAMYWYRQDPGQGLRLIYYSQIVNDFQKGDIAEGYSVSREKKESFPLTVTSAQKNPTAFYLCASSRRDSGANVLTFGAGSRLTVL.

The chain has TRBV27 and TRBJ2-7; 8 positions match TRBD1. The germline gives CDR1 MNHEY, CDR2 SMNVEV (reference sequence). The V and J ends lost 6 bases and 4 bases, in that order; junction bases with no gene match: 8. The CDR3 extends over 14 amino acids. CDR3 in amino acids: CASSWGTGEYEQYF. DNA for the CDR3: TGTGCCAGCAGCTGGGGGACAGGAGAATACGAGCAGTACTTC.

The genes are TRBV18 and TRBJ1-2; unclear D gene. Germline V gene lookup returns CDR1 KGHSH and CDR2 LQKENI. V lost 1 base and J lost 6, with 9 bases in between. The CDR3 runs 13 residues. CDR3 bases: TGTGCCAGCTCACCACTTAGCACAAATGGCTACACCTTC. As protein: CASSPLSTNGYTF.

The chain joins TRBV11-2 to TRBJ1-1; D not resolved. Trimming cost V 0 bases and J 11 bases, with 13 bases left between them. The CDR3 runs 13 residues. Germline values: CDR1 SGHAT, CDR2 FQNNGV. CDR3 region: CASSLDLRTGAFF. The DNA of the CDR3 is TGTGCCAGCAGCTTAGACCTAAGGACGGGGGCTTTCTTT.

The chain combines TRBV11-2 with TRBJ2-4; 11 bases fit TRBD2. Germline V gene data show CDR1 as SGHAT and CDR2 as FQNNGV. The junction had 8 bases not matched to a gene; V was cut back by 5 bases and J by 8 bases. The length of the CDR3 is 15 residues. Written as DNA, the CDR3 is TGTGCCAGCAGCAACGTAGCGGGAGGGGGGTACATTCAGTACTTC. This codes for CASSNVAGGGYIQYF. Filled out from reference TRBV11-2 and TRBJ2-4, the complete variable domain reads EAGVAQSPRYKIIEKRQSVAFWCNPISGHATLYWYQQILGQGPKLLIQFQNNGVVDDSQLPKDRFSAERLKGVDSTLKIQPAKLEDSAVYLCASSNVAGGGYIQYFGAGTRLSVL.

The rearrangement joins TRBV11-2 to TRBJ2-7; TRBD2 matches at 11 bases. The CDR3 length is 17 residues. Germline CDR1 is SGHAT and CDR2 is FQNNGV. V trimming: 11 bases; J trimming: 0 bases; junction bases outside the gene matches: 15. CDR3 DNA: TGTGCCGCCAGCATTCTAGCGGGAGGTAATAGCTCCTACGAGCAGTACTTC. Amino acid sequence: CAASILAGGNSSYEQYF.

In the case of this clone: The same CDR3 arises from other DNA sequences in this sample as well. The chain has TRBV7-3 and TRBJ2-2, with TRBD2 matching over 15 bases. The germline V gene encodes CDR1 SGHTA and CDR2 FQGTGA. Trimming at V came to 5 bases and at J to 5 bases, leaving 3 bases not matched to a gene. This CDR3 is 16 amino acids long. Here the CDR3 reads CASSLGLAGGTGELFF. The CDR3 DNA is TGTGCCAGCAGCCTCGGACTAGCGGGAGGGACCGGGGAGCTGTTTTTT. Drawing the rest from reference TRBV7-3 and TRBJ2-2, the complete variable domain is GAGVSQTPSNKVTEKGKYVELRCDPISGHTALYWYRQSLGQGPEFLIYFQGTGAADDSGLPNDRFFAVRPEGSVSTLKIQRTERGDSAVYLCASSLGLAGGTGELFFGEGSRLTVL.

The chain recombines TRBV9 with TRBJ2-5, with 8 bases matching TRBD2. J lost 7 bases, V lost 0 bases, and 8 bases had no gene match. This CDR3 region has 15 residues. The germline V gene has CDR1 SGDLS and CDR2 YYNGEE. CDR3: CASSVGFRGGGTQYF. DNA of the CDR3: TGTGCCAGCAGCGTAGGCTTTCGGGGGGGCGGGACCCAGTACTTC.

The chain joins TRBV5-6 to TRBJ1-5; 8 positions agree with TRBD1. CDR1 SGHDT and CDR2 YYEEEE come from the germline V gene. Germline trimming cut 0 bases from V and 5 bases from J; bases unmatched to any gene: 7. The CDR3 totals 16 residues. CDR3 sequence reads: CASSLGQGRVDQPQHF. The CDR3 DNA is TGTGCCAGCAGCTTGGGACAGGGGCGAGTAGATCAGCCCCAGCATTTT. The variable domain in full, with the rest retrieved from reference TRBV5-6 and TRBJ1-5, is DAGVTQSPTHLIKTRGQQVTLRCSPKSGHDTVSWYQQALGQGPQFIFQYYEEEERQRGNFPDRFSGHQFPNYSSELNVNALLLGDSALYLCASSLGQGRVDQPQHFGDGTRLSIL.

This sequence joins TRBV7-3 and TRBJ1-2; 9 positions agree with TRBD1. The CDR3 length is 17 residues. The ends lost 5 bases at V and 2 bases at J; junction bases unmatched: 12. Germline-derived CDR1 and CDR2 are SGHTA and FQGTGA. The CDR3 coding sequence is TGTGCCAGCAGCCCGAGGACAGGGGTTTTTGAGAACTATGGCTACACCTTC. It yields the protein CASSPRTGVFENYGYTF.

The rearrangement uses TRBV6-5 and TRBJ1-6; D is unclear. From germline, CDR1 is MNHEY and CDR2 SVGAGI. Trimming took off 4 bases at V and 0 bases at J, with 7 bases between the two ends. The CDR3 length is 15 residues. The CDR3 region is CASSFQVSYNSPLHF. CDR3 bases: TGTGCCAGCAGTTTTCAGGTCTCCTATAATTCACCCCTCCACTTT.

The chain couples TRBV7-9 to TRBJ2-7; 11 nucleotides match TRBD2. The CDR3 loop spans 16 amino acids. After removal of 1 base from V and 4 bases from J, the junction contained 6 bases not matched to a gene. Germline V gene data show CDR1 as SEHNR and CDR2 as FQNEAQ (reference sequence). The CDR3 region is CASSLERTSGSYEQYF. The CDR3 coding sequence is TGTGCCAGCAGCTTAGAGCGCACTAGCGGGAGTTACGAGCAGTACTTC.